This is a list of T cell receptor beta chains from one sample in a study of T cell responses to AZD1222 COVID-19 vaccine. Repertoires were generated with immunoSEQ multiplex PCR, while TCRdb's copy carries only in-frame clones and drops some. This table has roughly 180,000 clones, roughly 94% appearing once. Specimen: peripheral blood, collected 28 days after the second AZD1222 dose. The receptors come from an adult who received the AZD1222 COVID-19 vaccine. CDR3s include the opening cysteine and the closing phenylalanine or tryptophan.

j_call,v_call,cdr3_aa
TRBJ2-7,TRBV11-2,CASSLNEGQGMIYEQYF
TRBJ2-2,TRBV29-1,CSVEGAGDLNTGELFF
TRBJ2-1,TRBV5-8,CASSWEVLTDEQFF
TRBJ1-6,TRBV30,CAWSSEGSYNSPLHF
TRBJ1-1,TRBV10-3,CAISQGEGNTEAFF
TRBJ2-1,TRBV6-2/TRBV6-3,CASSYSSSGRVNEQFF
TRBJ2-7,TRBV6-6,CASSYGQASYEQYF
TRBJ2-7,TRBV14,CASSPGQFSYEQYF
TRBJ1-2,TRBV3-1/TRBV3-2,CASSQGYWGQREFLTF
TRBJ1-2,TRBV12-3/TRBV12-4,CASSLDGGLGYTF
TRBJ1-2,TRBV30,CAWFWDRNYGYTF
TRBJ1-4,TRBV7-9,CASSAGDRAREKLFF
TRBJ1-2,TRBV3-1/TRBV3-2,CASSRGGQGGGYTF
TRBJ1-5,TRBV28,CASSLGVGVDQPQHF
TRBJ1-1,TRBV6-5,CASGVTAVNTEAFF
TRBJ2-1,TRBV18,CASSLSTPLGISYNEQFF
TRBJ2-5,TRBV7-2,CASKLSRASVETQYF
TRBJ2-2,TRBV7-8,CASSQLGGGAFNTGELFF
TRBJ1-4,TRBV10-2,CASSESPGRPNEKLFF
TRBJ2-6,TRBV2,CASSPGTGGSGANVLTF
TRBJ2-5,TRBV7-3,CASSPRGSGYQETQYF
TRBJ2-5,TRBV2,CASSELETRGRETQYF
TRBJ1-6,TRBV7-8,CASTPGLNSPLHF
TRBJ2-2,TRBV6-5,CASSSRVGRGTGELFF
TRBJ1-2,TRBV27,CASSSPRTGNYGYTF
TRBJ2-1,TRBV6-5,CASTGLAGDNEQFF
TRBJ2-6,TRBV4-2,CASSQEARGMPGANVLTF
TRBJ2-7,TRBV6-2/TRBV6-3,CASSYYTTSDEQYF
TRBJ2-5,TRBV25-1,CASSVLRETQYF
TRBJ1-6,TRBV28,CASSSGQSGWMNNSPLHF
TRBJ1-1,TRBV4-1,CASSRADANTEAFF
TRBJ1-1,TRBV7-9,CASSSQGTEAFF
TRBJ2-7,TRBV7-8,CASSLKGTGDSYEQYF
TRBJ1-1,TRBV3-1/TRBV3-2,CASSLGGGNTEAFF
TRBJ2-4,TRBV10-1,CASSDPQSVAKNIQYF
TRBJ2-3,TRBV9,CASSARDFTDTQYF
TRBJ2-1,TRBV24-1,CATGGEGSGTNYNEQFF
TRBJ1-5,TRBV23-1,CASSLTGQGFGQPQHF